The sequence of this T cell receptor (beta chain) was determined in a study of cytomegalovirus exposure and HLA in healthy donors. Trimming took 7 bases from V and 3 from J; bases not matched to a gene: 5. CDR3 size: 13 residues. Germline CDR1 reads SQVTM; CDR2 reads ANQGSEA. For this clone: Its specificity is not known.

With 60 Vbeta and 13 Jbeta primers, the PCR was carried out. Authors' processing steps: In a later analysis, some 80 million unique TCR beta chains included roughly 11 million shared by two or more donors. The method was immunoSEQ multiplex PCR; TCRdb's version includes in-frame clones alone and lacks a portion of them. From that table come the V and J calls and clone size; the DNA was used to work out D and trimming. The table records 150,000 or so clones, roughly 70% of them present only once. Study-level points and caveats: Beyond CMV serostatus, there was no information to go on about immune exposure. Altogether, about 160 TCR beta chains were recorded as cytomegalovirus-associated.

The receptor was isolated from a man younger than 30 in good health and CMV-seropositive. The chain recombines TRBV29-1 with TRBJ2-7; 11 bases align to TRBD2. Material for sequencing was PBMCs. The CDR3 here is CSGLAGGDYEQYF. CDR3 bases: TGCAGCGGGCTAGCGGGAGGAGACTACGAGCAGTACTTC.